The following is a T cell receptor (beta chain) sequence with its context. This receptor's antigen is unknown. Base quality data are lacking; no much larger clone is found one base away. The data originate from a study of blood T cell repertoires in COVID-19 (dated by TCRdb to about 2020). In the study overall: Samples covering the acute and convalescent phases of COVID-19 were provided by collaborators in the United States, Italy and Spain. Where available, HLA class I and class II types were obtained from metadata supplied by the sample provider rather than from assay-based typing. The repertoires were released in a freely available public database meant as a resource for research on the immune response to SARS-CoV-2. The material from the prospective study consisted of cDNA or gDNA derived from T cells, B-cell-depleted T cells, or PBMCs. Subjects who had been exposed to COVID-19, were actively infected with it, or had recovered from it provided the deeply sampled blood TCRbeta repertoires that made up the dataset. The samples were drawn from two sources: the first 160 participants of the ongoing ImmuneRACE study, and 1,000 to 1,500 subjects contributed by 6 global collaborators. The sample metadata nearly always contained a de-identified subject ID, COVID-19 status, age in years and sex. What the research found in general, with its limitations: How much clinical and demographic metadata was included differed by source and by participant, and the metadata was provided uncurated.

V lost 5 bases and J lost 7 bases, and the count of bases not matched to a germline gene is 6. From its cysteine to its phenylalanine, the CDR3 spans 13 amino acids. The retained sequence is limited to the CDR3, 39 bases, with the frame set at the first base. TCRbeta CDR3 regions were amplified from genomic DNA by means of the immunoSEQ Assay, a bias-controlled multiplex PCR. Processing in the source paper ran as follows. The number of nucleated cells in each sample was estimated from the amplification of reference gene primers within the assay. To quantify the absolute abundance of each unique TCRbeta CDR3 rearrangement, sequence reads were collapsed and filtered. For each sample, productive Simpson clonality was calculated by taking the square root of Simpson's diversity index across productive rearrangements. Not all clones reach the TCRdb copy of this immuneACCESS table, which keeps in-frame sequences only. Checked studies attribute under half of the gap to unresolved V genes and leave the rest unexplained. The DNA gave D and trimming, while V, J and clone size come from that table. Present in this sample are about 130,000 clones, less than 85% of which were seen just once. Of the sample, 12% falls within the top ten clones.

The collaborating institutions used their own protocols to collect whole blood in K2EDTA tubes. For TCRbeta analysis, collaborator samples were shipped as frozen whole blood, as isolated PBMCs, or as DNA extracted from either sample type. The source of this sequence is a woman aged 60-70 years with acute or convalescent COVID-19. Recombination joined TRBV23-1 with TRBJ1-2; 8 middle bases align to TRBD1. TRBV23-1 is classed as an ORF, of uncertain function. Sequences were obtained from peripheral blood. At the DNA level, the sequence is TGCGCCAGCAGTTCAGGGGGCGGGGGTGGCTACACCTTC. This is translated as CASSSGGGGGYTF.